These 16 T cell receptor beta chains originate from one sample sequenced in a study of cytomegalovirus exposure and HLA in healthy donors (dated by TCRdb to between 2016 and 2019). Library construction relied on the immunoSEQ multiplex PCR assay. A mixture of 60 forward primers for TCR Vbeta segments and 13 reverse primers for TCR Jbeta segments was used in the multiplex PCR. TCRdb mirrors the immuneACCESS table, restricted to in-frame sequences. Some clones are absent from its copies; in checked studies, under half trace to an unresolved V gene, and the reason for the others is unknown. The sample's records list 150,000 to 200,000 clones. The ten top clones hold 2.1% of the sample. What was sequenced was PBMCs. The receptors stem from a man aged 25 to 40 in good health and CMV-seronegative.

The chain joins TRBV6-6 to TRBJ2-7, with 7 bases fitting TRBD2. The CDR3 consists of 15 residues. The V and J ends lost 6 bases and 2 bases, in that order; junction bases with no gene match: 10. The germline gives CDR1 MNHNY, CDR2 SVGAGI (reference sequence). The CDR3 DNA follows: TGTGCCAGCAGAGACCACTATCGGGAGGCCTACGAGCAGTACTTC. Translation: CASRDHYREAYEQYF.

The CDR3 DNA reads TGTGCCAGCAGCTCCCGACAGCAGCGACCCCAAGAGACCCAGTACTTC. Amino acids: CASSSRQQRPQETQYF. This chain links TRBV7-2 with TRBJ2-5; tentative D call: TRBD1 (5 bases). The CDR3 is made up of 16 amino acids. CDR1 is SGHTA and CDR2 is FQGNSA in the germline V gene. Trimming removed 4 bases from V and 1 base from J, with 16 bases in between.

V and J are TRBV6-1 and TRBJ2-7; D not certain. The CDR3 loop spans 12 amino acids. The V gene lost 6 bases and the J gene lost 7 bases, with 13 bases spanning the gap. Germline V lookup: CDR1 MNHNS, CDR2 SASEGT. Here the CDR3 DNA reads TGTGCCAGCAGAAGATCAGGATCGGAGCAGTACTTC. This translates into CASRRSGSEQYF.

This rearrangement joins TRBV15 to TRBJ1-1, with D possibly being TRBD1 (5 bases). This CDR3 has 14 residues. Trimming left V 5 bases short and J 1 base short, with 11 bases between. The germline gives CDR1 LNHNV, CDR2 YYDKDF (reference sequence). The CDR3 loop reads CATSPQGENTEAFF. CDR3 nucleotides: TGTGCCACCAGCCCTCAGGGCGAGAACACTGAAGCTTTCTTT.

This sequence joins TRBV6-5 and TRBJ2-7; D might be TRBD2 (6 bases). Germline V gene lookup returns CDR1 MNHEY and CDR2 SVGAGI. Trimming left V 6 bases short and J 2 bases short, with 14 bases between. This CDR3 contains 14 residues. The CDR3 loop is CASRRGLSTYEQYF. CDR3 bases: TGTGCCAGCAGGAGGGGACTTTCGACCTACGAGCAGTACTTC.

V gene TRBV4-1 combines with J gene TRBJ2-3; 8 positions match TRBD2. The J segment lost 3 bases and the V segment lost 1 base, leaving 6 bases of the junction unmatched. This CDR3 region has 16 residues. CDR1 is MGHRA, CDR2 YSYEKL, per germline. CDR3 region: CASSQVGAGDTDTQYF. The CDR3 DNA reads as TGCGCCAGCAGCCAAGTCGGAGCGGGAGATACAGATACGCAGTATTTT.

This chain uses TRBV5-4 with TRBJ1-4, with D perhaps matching TRBD1 (6 bases). Trimming left V 0 bases short and J 6 bases short, with 15 bases between. The CDR3 runs to 16 residues. Per the germline V gene, CDR1 is SGHNT and CDR2 is YYREEE (reference sequence). The CDR3 sequence: CASSLVPRGGDEKLFF. The CDR3 coding sequence is TGTGCCAGCAGCTTGGTTCCCAGGGGAGGGGATGAAAAACTGTTTTTT.

This chain links TRBV10-2 with TRBJ2-7; a possible D gene is TRBD1 (5 bases). CDR3 length equals 16 residues. CDR1 and CDR2 (germline): WSHSY, SAAADI. Trimming took 0 bases from V and 3 from J, leaving 15 bases between them. DNA of the CDR3: TGCGCCAGCAGTGAGTCGACCCCTCAGGACATCTACGAGCAGTACTTC. It codes for CASSESTPQDIYEQYF.

This sequence joins TRBV10-2 and TRBJ1-1; no definite D call. CDR1 and CDR2 from the germline V gene are WSHSY and SAAADI. V was shortened by 8 bases and J by 6 bases, with 16 bases between the two germline ends. This CDR3 spans 13 amino acids. DNA of the CDR3: TGCGCCAGCCAGACACCCCATGCTGCTGAAGCTTTCTTT. It yields the protein CASQTPHAAEAFF.

The chain couples TRBV6-5 to TRBJ2-7; maybe TRBD1 (6 bases). V was shortened by 4 bases and J by 4 bases, with 14 bases between the two germline ends. From germline, CDR1 is MNHEY and CDR2 SVGAGI. CDR3 length: 14 amino acids. The chain's CDR3 is CASSFPGARYEQYF. In nucleotides, the CDR3 is TGTGCCAGCAGTTTTCCAGGGGCTAGGTACGAGCAGTACTTC.

The V and J genes are TRBV10-2 and TRBJ1-5; TRBD1 might be the D (6 bases). The V end lost 5 bases, the J end lost 6 bases, and 11 bases lay between the germline ends. The length of the CDR3 is 13 residues. In germline, CDR1 is WSHSY, CDR2 SAAADI. The CDR3 loop reads CASSIVQGQPQHF. The CDR3 DNA is TGCGCCAGCAGTATCGTACAGGGTCAGCCCCAGCATTTT.

This chain links TRBV4-1 with TRBJ2-1; TRBD2 agrees at 8 bases. Germline values: CDR1 MGHRA, CDR2 YSYEKL. With 3 bases clipped from V and 6 bases from J, the junction kept 4 bases outside the gene matches. The CDR3 has 14 amino acids. CDR3 sequence: CASSHTTSANEQFF. The CDR3 nucleotides read TGCGCCAGCAGCCATACGACTAGCGCCAATGAGCAGTTCTTC.

The CDR3 loop reads CASSLEVQVAGGPFHNEQFF. CDR3 nucleotides: TGTGCCAGCAGCTTAGAGGTTCAGGTAGCGGGAGGGCCCTTTCACAATGAGCAGTTCTTC. This chain uses TRBV11-2 with TRBJ2-1; 11 bases line up with TRBD2. V shed 0 bases and J 5 bases; nucleotides not matched to a gene: 15. Germline lookup yields CDR1 SGHAT and CDR2 FQNNGV. The CDR3 runs to 20 residues.

The CDR3 sequence is CSAWGRAQYF. In DNA, the CDR3 is TGCAGTGCTTGGGGGAGGGCCCAGTACTTC. This chain links TRBV20-1 with TRBJ2-5, with TRBD2 matching 7 bases. Germline assignment: CDR1 DFQATT and CDR2 SNEGSKA (reference sequence). This CDR3 has 10 residues. After removal of 5 bases from V and 9 bases from J, the junction contained 3 bases not matched to a gene.

The chain recombines TRBV7-9 with TRBJ1-2; the match to TRBD1 covers 9 bases. The CDR3 has 14 residues. The germline gives CDR1 SEHNR, CDR2 FQNEAQ (reference sequence). The V gene end was trimmed by 2 bases and the J gene end by 6 bases; junction bases not matched to a gene: 4. This CDR3 reads CASSLTHRGHGYTF. As DNA, the CDR3 is TGTGCCAGCAGCTTAACCCACAGGGGGCATGGCTACACCTTC.

About this clone itself: One end of the junction fails to match germline, which may point to a read error. The chain joins TRBV2 to TRBJ1-1, with D tentatively TRBD1 (6 bases). Per the germline V gene, CDR1 is SNHLY and CDR2 is FYNNEI. The CDR3 contains 13 residues. The CDR3 reads CASSTRGDTEALF. The CDR3 coding sequence is TGTGCCAGCAGTACTCGGGGGGACACTGAAGCTCTCTTT.